This TCR beta chain was recovered during a study of T cells in Graves' hyperthyroidism and ophthalmopathy. Study conclusions and caveats: Expanded thyroid clonotypes (above 0.001) were mostly also found in blood.

Germline V gene data show CDR1 as MNHEY and CDR2 as SMNVEV (reference sequence). V was shortened by 7 bases and J by 0 bases, with 12 bases between the two germline ends. This CDR3 contains 14 residues. There are many counts of this clonotype. Antigen specificity is unknown. Regions amplified from RNA transcripts were the TCR beta CDR3 regions. When the TCR CDR3 underwent first-round RT-PCR, the HTBI primer set was used. TCRdb fed the multiplex PCR reads into MiXCR, producing one record per CDR3 protein. The table shows some 570,000 distinct CDR3 sequences, with 12% to 15% occurring only once. It was roughly 10 ml of fresh peripheral blood that supplied the PBMCs.

This chain links TRBV27 with TRBJ1-1, with D perhaps matching TRBD1 (6 bases). The sequenced sample was blood. The sequence was obtained from a young woman with Graves' ophthalmopathy. The CDR3 DNA reads TGTGCCAGCAAACACGGACAGATGAACACTGAAGCTTTCTTT. Translating it yields CASKHGQMNTEAFF.